This section outlines one TCR beta chain sequence together with its context. The assay was immunoSEQ multiplex PCR, and TCRdb's table has in-frame clones only and misses some. Among under 85,000 clones listed, 95% to 97% were seen once. The data originate from a study of technical replicates of blood from a few donors. The V gene's germline CDR1 is SGHNT and CDR2 YYREEE (reference sequence). V lost 4 bases to trimming and J lost 5 bases; unmatched junction nucleotides: 2. CDR3 length: 15 residues. V and J are TRBV5-4 and TRBJ2-1; 14 nucleotides line up with TRBD2. This receptor was obtained from a human donor in good health. Sequencing was performed on T cells isolated from PBMCs. This CDR3 is CASSLGLAGDNEQFF. In nucleotides, the CDR3 is TGTGCCAGCAGCCTGGGACTAGCGGGGGACAATGAGCAGTTCTTC.